The clone carrying this TCR beta chain showed up many times. The data were taken from a study of regulatory T cells in long-lasting Graves disease. At the level of the study: Persistent Graves' disease required over 5 years of antithyroid drugs and positive TSH receptor antibodies.

Both iRepertoire HTBI primers and Arm-PCR of CDR3 regions were used to build the TCR beta libraries. MiXCR, applied by TCRdb to the multiplex PCR reads, yields one record per CDR3 protein. This sample has 700,000 or so distinct CDR3 sequences; about 32% occur once, and the top ten carry around 42%. V was clipped by 6 bases and J by 6 bases, with 9 bases between them. Germline V CDR1 and CDR2: MNHNS, SASEGT. The length of the CDR3 is 13 residues. As for time point: persistent/refractory GD, antithyroid drugs over 5 years with positive TRAb. PBMC-extracted RNA yielded the TCR library. American Thyroid Association guidelines were used to diagnose Graves' disease. The source of the patients was an endocrinology department in Xi'an, China. Blood from the periphery, approximately 10 milliliters in all, was drawn into EDTA tubes.

This clonotype originated in a female donor with Graves disease. Here the sequenced sample was peripheral blood mononuclear cells (PBMCs), taken when the disease was refractory, from a patient treated with antithyroid drugs. The chain employs TRBV6-1 and TRBJ1-6; D perhaps matches TRBD1 (6 bases). The CDR3 loop reads CASRGHANSPLHF. The CDR3 region has the DNA TGTGCCAGCAGGGGACACGCTAATTCACCCCTCCACTTT.